The rows below give T cell receptor beta chains drawn from one sample of a study of T-cell memory formation after mild COVID-19. Each CDR3 protein gets one entry after TCRdb re-called the 5' RACE reads with MiXCR. Counted here are 450,000 to 700,000 distinct CDR3 sequences, more than 15% occurring once; the ten biggest clones make up around 12%. The sequencing sample was made of PBMCs or a T cell subset sorted from them (not recorded which). These receptors all stem from an adult woman who had mild COVID-19 (a few samples of this study predate the infection). Cell type and time point are not known. Each CDR3 is given without its conserved first and last residue. The order of the fields is J gene, V gene, D gene, CDR3 protein. D genes are given only for firm matches.

TRBJ2-3	TRBV30	TRBD2	AWTLGREGSDTQY
TRBJ2-1	TRBV5-1	TRBD2	ASTLSGGNEQF
TRBJ1-5	TRBV7-2	-	ASGTTEAQPQH
TRBJ2-7	TRBV5-1	TRBD1	ASSFGDSTYEQY
TRBJ2-1	TRBV7-3	-	ASSLIVSGVGDSYNEQL
TRBJ1-1	TRBV7-6	-	ASSPRHVAPNTEAF
TRBJ2-7	TRBV5-1	-	ASSLLGGNNYEQY
TRBJ2-1	TRBV12-3/TRBV12-4	TRBD2	ASRRELLAGDGNEQF
TRBJ1-2	TRBV27	-	ASRQGSNYGYT
TRBJ1-2	TRBV4-1	TRBD1	ASSQVDRGLYGYT
TRBJ2-5	TRBV4-3	-	ASSQDQGGETQY
TRBJ1-2	TRBV5-1	-	ASSLSPLAGPNYGYT
TRBJ2-5	TRBV7-9	-	ASTLRLGDKSYQETQY